This T cell receptor (beta chain) was captured by sequencing in a study of blood T cells in healthy people across ages. A J-beta primer mix and a sample-barcoded 5' primer were used in a second PCR of roughly 6 to 11 cycles. A template-switch adaptor with 12 random nucleotides tagged each cDNA molecule. CDR3-containing paired-end reads numbered at least 2.5 million in each sample. TCRdb reprocessed the 5' RACE reads with MiXCR, giving one entry per CDR3 protein. This sample has roughly 680,000 distinct CDR3 sequences, with 49% found just once. Trimming at V came to 1 base and at J to 2 bases, leaving 6 bases not matched to a gene. Looked up from germline, CDR1 is MNHNS and CDR2 is SASEGT. The CDR3 spans 17 residues.

The V and J genes are TRBV6-1 and TRBJ2-7; 12 positions agree with TRBD2. The sample taken for sequencing was blood. The receptor's source is an older woman in good health. The CDR3 region has the DNA TGTGCCAGCAGTGAAGGACTAGCGGGAGCCCTTACCTACGAGCAGTACTTC. Protein sequence: CASSEGLAGALTYEQYF.